This TCR beta chain emerged from a study of T cells in Graves' hyperthyroidism and ophthalmopathy. The study's findings and limits: Separating ophthalmopathy from stable hyperthyroidism was achieved by a 13 V-J model.

Each diagnosis drew on symptoms, thyroxine, TRAb, thyroid ultrasound and orbital computed tomography findings. Many counts were recorded for this clonotype. What it binds is unknown. Amplification of TCR beta CDR3 regions used RNA as the template. RT-PCR in the first round (using the HTBI primer set) targeted the TCR CDR3. Via MiXCR, TCRdb re-called the multiplex PCR reads, giving one row per CDR3 protein. The profile shows about 350,000 distinct CDR3 sequences, about 14% of them singletons. The germline CDR1 and CDR2 sequences are MNHEY and SMNVEV (reference sequence). The CDR3 contains 14 residues. V was pared by 9 bases and J by 6 bases, with 12 bases of the junction left unmatched.

The receptor was isolated from a woman younger than 45 with Graves' hyperthyroidism. Sequencing was done on a sample of blood. This chain uses TRBV27 with TRBJ2-7; 9 bases fit TRBD2. CDR3 coding DNA: TGTGCCAGTTCGCGGGTGGGACTAGCAGGCGAGCAGTACTTC. It codes for CASSRVGLAGEQYF.